The 10 T cell receptor beta chains given below trace back to one sample, sequenced in a study of T-cell memory formation after mild COVID-19. TCRdb re-analysed the 5' RACE reads in MiXCR, keeping a single row per CDR3 protein. This table has about 470,000 distinct CDR3 sequences, more than 20% appearing once. The source material was PBMCs or a T cell subset sorted from them (not recorded which). Every receptor here comes from an adult woman who had mild COVID-19 (a few samples of this study predate the infection). Cell type and time point are not known.

The gene calls are TRBV5-1 and TRBJ2-4; D gene ambiguous. Trimming shortened V by 8 bases and J by 4 bases, and 10 bases separated the two germline ends. This CDR3 has 12 amino acids. The V gene's germline CDR1 is SGHRS and CDR2 YFSETQ. The CDR3 loop is CARHFGKNIQYF. CDR3 DNA sequence: TGCGCCAGGCACTTTGGAAAAAACATTCAGTACTTC.

In this sample, this clonotype turned up once. The V and J genes are TRBV6-5 and TRBJ2-1, with 12 positions matching TRBD2. CDR1 and CDR2 from the germline V gene are MNHEY and SVGAGI. V lost 7 bases, J lost 8 bases, and 15 bases stayed unmatched. The CDR3 contains 17 residues. The CDR3 nucleotides read TGTGCCAGCACTCTTTCTTTACCGACTAGCGGGAGTCATGAGCAGTTCTTC. Translating gives CASTLSLPTSGSHEQFF.

The rearrangement joins TRBV7-9 to TRBJ1-1, with 9 bases lining up with TRBD1. The CDR3 is 16 amino acids. Trimming removed 4 bases from V and 2 bases from J; junction bases left unmatched: 8. Germline CDR1 is SEHNR and CDR2 is FQNEAQ (reference sequence). CDR3 sequence: CASSSGTGILNTEAFF. CDR3 coding DNA: TGTGCCAGCAGCTCGGGGACAGGGATCTTAAACACTGAAGCTTTCTTT.

The V and J genes are TRBV19 and TRBJ1-1; no reliable D call. The CDR3 runs to 15 residues. CDR1 and CDR2 from the germline V gene are LNHDA and SQIVND (reference sequence). Trimming pared 2 bases from V and 1 base from J, leaving 11 bases between. CDR3 loop: CASSITILGNTEAFF. CDR3 in DNA: TGTGCCAGTAGTATAACAATCTTGGGGAACACTGAAGCTTTCTTT.

The chain joins TRBV5-1 to TRBJ1-4, with a weak D call TRBD1 (6 bases). CDR1 is SGHRS, CDR2 YFSETQ, per germline. The CDR3 is 14 amino acids. Trimming removed 0 bases at V and 11 bases at J, with 14 bases between. CDR3: CASSLVGGGDKLFF. In DNA, the CDR3 is TGCGCCAGCAGCTTGGTCGGCGGGGGCGATAAACTGTTTTTT. The whole variable domain, filled in from reference TRBV5-1 and TRBJ1-4, reads KAGVTQTPRYLIKTRGQQVTLSCSPISGHRSVSWYQQTPGQGLQFLFEYFSETQRNKGNFPGRFSGRQFSNSRSEMNVSTLELGDSALYLCASSLVGGGDKLFFGSGTQLSVL.

This sequence joins TRBV6-5 and TRBJ2-1, with 13 positions matching TRBD2. CDR1 and CDR2 from the germline V gene are MNHEY and SVGAGI. The ends lost 10 bases at V and 3 bases at J; junction bases unmatched: 12. The CDR3 length is 17 residues. The CDR3 protein is CATTSGRVFTYYNEQFF. The DNA of the CDR3 is TGTGCCACCACTAGCGGGAGGGTGTTTACGTACTACAATGAGCAGTTCTTC.

This clonotype was counted only a few times. CDR3 in DNA: TGTGCCAGTAGTCCTGCTCCCCGAAGCACCACTGAAGCTTTCTTT. Its protein is CASSPAPRSTTEAFF. The chain recombines TRBV19 with TRBJ1-1; D not resolved. From germline, CDR1 is LNHDA and CDR2 SQIVND (reference sequence). This CDR3 is 15 amino acids long. The ends were cut back, 5 bases at V and 4 bases at J, with 17 bases in the middle.

The gene calls are TRBV7-9 and TRBJ2-3; perhaps TRBD2 as D (6 bases). The CDR3 has 15 residues. V lost 5 bases and J lost 0, with 12 bases in between. CDR1 and CDR2 from the germline V gene are SEHNR and FQNEAQ (reference sequence). This CDR3 reads CASSLSGPSTDTQYF. CDR3 nucleotide sequence: TGTGCCAGCAGCCTCAGCGGGCCGAGCACAGATACGCAGTATTTT.

The chain links TRBV12-3 or TRBV12-4 to TRBJ1-1, with TRBD1 matching 7 bases. V shed 8 bases and J 0 bases; nucleotides not matched to a gene: 9. The CDR3 covers 15 residues. CDR3 DNA: TGTGCCAGCCGAAAACAGGGGACTATGAACACTGAAGCTTTCTTT. Translating it yields CASRKQGTMNTEAFF.

This clonotype occurred a few times. This chain links TRBV6-2 or TRBV6-3 with TRBJ2-7, with 9 bases lining up with TRBD1. CDR3 length: 13 amino acids. Trimming took 10 bases from V and 4 from J; bases not matched to a gene: 8. Germline lookup yields CDR1 MNHEY and CDR2 SVGEGT. The CDR3 DNA is TGTGCCACCAAGGACAGGGGAGGTTACGAGCAGTACTTC. Its protein is CATKDRGGYEQYF.